The rows below give T cell receptor beta chains drawn from one sample of a study of shared clonotypes between healthy human individuals. Clones were sequenced by immunoSEQ multiplex PCR, and TCRdb holds only the in-frame ones, with some missing. The sample carries roughly 2,000,000 clones, around 93% recorded once. Sequenced material: naive CD8+ T cells from PBMCs. Every receptor here comes from a man in his late teens or twenties in good health. Some clones in this sample may be carry-over from other donors' samples. CDR3s leave out the opening cysteine and the closing phenylalanine or tryptophan.

V gene	CDR3 protein
TRBV9	ASSHSGRNTDTQY
TRBV28	ASSPPARGNNEQF
TRBV20-1	SASGYT
TRBV4-1	ASSQVTGSHEQY
TRBV14	ASSATGALTEAF
TRBV28	ASRQTGNNQPQH
TRBV5-4	ASSLVGGFYGYT
TRBV27	ASSLNAATASYEQY
TRBV6-5	ASSLDSMNTEAF
TRBV5-6	AGGTGGSEQY
TRBV27	ASSPGGGGLTEAF
TRBV27	ASSLFPGQGGNQPQH
TRBV19	ASRGGSYEQY
TRBV7-8	ASSRRGGRQETQY
TRBV15	ATSRDKTSGITDTQY
TRBV15	ATSTGGGSNEKLF
TRBV28	ASSLGWGNNQPQH
TRBV15	ATGMGGERNEQF
TRBV27	ASSAGESYEQY
TRBV21-1	ASSKGAGPQY
TRBV27	ASSLSVGTKTYEQY
TRBV28	ASSSGLPNPSTDTQY
TRBV27	ASIQGGGGTHNEQF
TRBV7-8	ASSFPTGGIYEQY
TRBV7-9	ASSFAGQGRSYEQY
TRBV19	ASSIAGLDSNQPQH
TRBV30	AFEPGVRYNEQF
TRBV7-9	ASRWTNRGSNTGELF
TRBV2	ASSKSGTRTDTQY
TRBV9	ASSVVATNTEAF
TRBV27	ATHGATEAF
TRBV19	ASSIGLGESRAF
TRBV7-9	ASSARDEPLTEAF
TRBV28	ASSSFRLENEQF
TRBV15	ATADMGYQETQY
TRBV5-5	ASSLLTHHEQY
TRBV29-1	SVEPTLAGAGGSYNEQF
TRBV19	ASSPRDPSNQPQH
TRBV6-1	ASSDRGAAKNIQY
TRBV9	ASSVEAGWEAQY
TRBV5-4	ASTSRQGASAGELF
TRBV6-5	ASSYWLTGSSYEQY
TRBV9	ASSVGRAENYGYT
TRBV10-3	AISESTSGRVQETQY
TRBV27	ASTLAGSNTGELF
TRBV5-8	ASSFLGGRAYEQY
TRBV7-9	ASSWTGGQETQY
TRBV30	AWRGRELF
TRBV5-8	ASSGFGAVSTGELF
TRBV28	ASSPLGLAGNEKLF